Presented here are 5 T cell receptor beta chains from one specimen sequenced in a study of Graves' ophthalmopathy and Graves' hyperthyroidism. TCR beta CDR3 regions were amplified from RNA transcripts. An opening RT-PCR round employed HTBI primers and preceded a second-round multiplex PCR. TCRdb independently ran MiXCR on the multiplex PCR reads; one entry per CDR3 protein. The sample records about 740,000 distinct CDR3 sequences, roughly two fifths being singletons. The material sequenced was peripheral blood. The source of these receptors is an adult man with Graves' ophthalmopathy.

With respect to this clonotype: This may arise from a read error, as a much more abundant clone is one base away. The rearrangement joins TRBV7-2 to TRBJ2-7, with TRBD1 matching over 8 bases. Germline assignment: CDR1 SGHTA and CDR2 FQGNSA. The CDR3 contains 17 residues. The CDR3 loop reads CANSSRGGTGNFYEQYF. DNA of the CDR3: TGTGCCAACAGCTCTCGAGGGGGGACAGGTAACTTCTACGAGCAGTACTTC.

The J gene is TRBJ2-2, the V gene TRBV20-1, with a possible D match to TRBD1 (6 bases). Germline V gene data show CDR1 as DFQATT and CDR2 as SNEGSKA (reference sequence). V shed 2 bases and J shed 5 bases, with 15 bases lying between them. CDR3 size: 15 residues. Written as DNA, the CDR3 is TGCAGTGCTAGAATTGGGGGCGCTCCTACCGGGGAGCTGTTTTTT. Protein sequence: CSARIGGAPTGELFF.

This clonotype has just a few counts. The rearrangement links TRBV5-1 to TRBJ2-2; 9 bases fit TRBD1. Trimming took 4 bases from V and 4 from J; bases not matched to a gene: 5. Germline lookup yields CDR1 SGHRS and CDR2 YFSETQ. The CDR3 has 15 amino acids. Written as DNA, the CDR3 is TGCGCCAGCAGCCAGGCGACAGGGGGCACCGGGGAGCTGTTTTTT. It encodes CASSQATGGTGELFF.

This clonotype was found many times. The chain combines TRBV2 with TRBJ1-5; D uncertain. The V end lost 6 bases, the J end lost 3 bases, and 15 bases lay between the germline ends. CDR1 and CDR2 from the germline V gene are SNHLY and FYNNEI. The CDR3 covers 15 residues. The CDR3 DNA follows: TGTGCCAGCAGATTCGGCAGTCATAACAATCAGCCCCAGCATTTT. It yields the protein CASRFGSHNNQPQHF.

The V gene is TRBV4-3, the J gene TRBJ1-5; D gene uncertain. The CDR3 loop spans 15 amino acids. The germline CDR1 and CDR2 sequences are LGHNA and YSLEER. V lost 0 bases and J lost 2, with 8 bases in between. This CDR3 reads CASSQDLEGNQPQHF. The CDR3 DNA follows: TGCGCCAGCAGCCAAGACCTGGAGGGCAATCAGCCCCAGCATTTT.